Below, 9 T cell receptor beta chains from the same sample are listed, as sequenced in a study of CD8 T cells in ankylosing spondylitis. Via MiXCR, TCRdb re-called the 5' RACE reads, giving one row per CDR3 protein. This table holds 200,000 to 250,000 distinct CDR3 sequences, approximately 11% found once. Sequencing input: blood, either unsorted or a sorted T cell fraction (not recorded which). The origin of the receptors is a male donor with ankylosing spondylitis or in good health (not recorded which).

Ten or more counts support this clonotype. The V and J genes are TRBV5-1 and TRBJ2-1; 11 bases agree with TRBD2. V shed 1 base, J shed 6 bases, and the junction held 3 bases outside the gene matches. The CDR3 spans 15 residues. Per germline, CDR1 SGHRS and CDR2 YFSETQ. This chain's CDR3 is CASSLSSGGTNEQFF. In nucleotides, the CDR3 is TGCGCCAGCAGCTTGTCTAGCGGGGGGACCAATGAGCAGTTCTTC.

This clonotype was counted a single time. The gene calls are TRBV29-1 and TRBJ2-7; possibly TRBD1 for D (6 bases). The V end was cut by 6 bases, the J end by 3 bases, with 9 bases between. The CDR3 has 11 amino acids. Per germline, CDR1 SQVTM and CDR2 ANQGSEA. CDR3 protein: CSVRRGYEQYF. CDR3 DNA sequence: TGCAGCGTCCGCAGGGGCTACGAGCAGTACTTC.

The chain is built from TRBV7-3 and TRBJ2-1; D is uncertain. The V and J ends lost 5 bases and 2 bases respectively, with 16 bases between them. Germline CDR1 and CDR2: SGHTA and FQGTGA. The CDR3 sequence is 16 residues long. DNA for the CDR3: TGTGCCAGCAGCACCGTGGGCAGCCTAACCTACAATGAGCAGTTCTTC. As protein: CASSTVGSLTYNEQFF.

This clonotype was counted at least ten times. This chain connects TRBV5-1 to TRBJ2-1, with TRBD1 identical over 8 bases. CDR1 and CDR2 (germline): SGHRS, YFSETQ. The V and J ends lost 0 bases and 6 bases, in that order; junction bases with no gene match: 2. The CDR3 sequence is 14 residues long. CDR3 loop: CASSLGTGPNEQFF. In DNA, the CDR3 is TGCGCCAGCAGCTTGGGGACAGGGCCCAATGAGCAGTTCTTC.

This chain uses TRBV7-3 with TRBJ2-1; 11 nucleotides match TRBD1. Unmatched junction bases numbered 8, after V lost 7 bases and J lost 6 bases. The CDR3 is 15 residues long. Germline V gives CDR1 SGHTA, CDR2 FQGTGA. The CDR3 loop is CASIPTGTGGNEQFF. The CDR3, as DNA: TGTGCCAGCATCCCAACCGGGACAGGGGGCAATGAGCAGTTCTTC. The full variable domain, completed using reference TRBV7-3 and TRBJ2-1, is GAGVSQTPSNKVTEKGKYVELRCDPISGHTALYWYRQSLGQGPEFLIYFQGTGAADDSGLPNDRFFAVRPEGSVSTLKIQRTERGDSAVYLCASIPTGTGGNEQFFGPGTRLTVL.

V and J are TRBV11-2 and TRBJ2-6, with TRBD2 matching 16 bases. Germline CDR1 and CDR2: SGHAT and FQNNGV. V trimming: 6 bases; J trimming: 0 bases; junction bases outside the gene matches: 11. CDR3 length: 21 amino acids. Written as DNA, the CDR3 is TGTGCCAGCAGTCGGTCCGGGACTAGCGGGGGGGTGAGCTCTGGGGCCAACGTCCTGACTTTC. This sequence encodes CASSRSGTSGGVSSGANVLTF.

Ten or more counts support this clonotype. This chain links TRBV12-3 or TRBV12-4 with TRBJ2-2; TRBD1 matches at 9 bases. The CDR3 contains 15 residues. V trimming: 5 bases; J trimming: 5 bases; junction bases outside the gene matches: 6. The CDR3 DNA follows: TGTGCCAGCAGTCTGACAGGGGGAAGAACCGGGGAGCTGTTTTTT. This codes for CASSLTGGRTGELFF.

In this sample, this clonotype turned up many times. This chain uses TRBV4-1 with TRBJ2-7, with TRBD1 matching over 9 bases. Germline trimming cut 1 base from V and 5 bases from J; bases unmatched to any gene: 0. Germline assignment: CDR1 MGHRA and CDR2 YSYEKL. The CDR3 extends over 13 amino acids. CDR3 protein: CASSQGTGDEQYF. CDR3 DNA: TGCGCCAGCAGCCAAGGGACAGGGGACGAGCAGTACTTC.

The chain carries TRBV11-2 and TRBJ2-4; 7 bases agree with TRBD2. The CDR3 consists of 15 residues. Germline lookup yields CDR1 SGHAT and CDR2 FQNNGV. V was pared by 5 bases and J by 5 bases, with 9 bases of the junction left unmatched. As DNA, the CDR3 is TGTGCCAGCAGCCAATTGCGGGAGACTGAAAACATTCAGTACTTC. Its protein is CASSQLRETENIQYF. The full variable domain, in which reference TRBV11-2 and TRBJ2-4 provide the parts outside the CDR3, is EAGVAQSPRYKIIEKRQSVAFWCNPISGHATLYWYQQILGQGPKLLIQFQNNGVVDDSQLPKDRFSAERLKGVDSTLKIQPAKLEDSAVYLCASSQLRETENIQYFGAGTRLSVL.